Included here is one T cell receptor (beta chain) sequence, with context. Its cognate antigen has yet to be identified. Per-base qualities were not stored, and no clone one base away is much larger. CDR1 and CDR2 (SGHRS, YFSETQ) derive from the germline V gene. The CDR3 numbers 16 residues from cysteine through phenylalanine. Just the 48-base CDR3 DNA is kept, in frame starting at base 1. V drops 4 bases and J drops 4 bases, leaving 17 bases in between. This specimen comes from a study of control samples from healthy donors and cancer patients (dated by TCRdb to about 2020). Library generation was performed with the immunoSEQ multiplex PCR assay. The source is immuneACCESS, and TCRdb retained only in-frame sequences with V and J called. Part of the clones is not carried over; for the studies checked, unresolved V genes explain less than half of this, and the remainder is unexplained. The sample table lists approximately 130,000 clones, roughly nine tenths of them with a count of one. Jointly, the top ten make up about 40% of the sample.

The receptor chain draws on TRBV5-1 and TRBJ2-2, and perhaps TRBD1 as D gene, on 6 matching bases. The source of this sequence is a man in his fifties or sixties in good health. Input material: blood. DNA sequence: TGCGCCAGCAGCCTTACCGAACAGGGCCTCACCGGGGAGCTGTTTTTT. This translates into CASSLTEQGLTGELFF.